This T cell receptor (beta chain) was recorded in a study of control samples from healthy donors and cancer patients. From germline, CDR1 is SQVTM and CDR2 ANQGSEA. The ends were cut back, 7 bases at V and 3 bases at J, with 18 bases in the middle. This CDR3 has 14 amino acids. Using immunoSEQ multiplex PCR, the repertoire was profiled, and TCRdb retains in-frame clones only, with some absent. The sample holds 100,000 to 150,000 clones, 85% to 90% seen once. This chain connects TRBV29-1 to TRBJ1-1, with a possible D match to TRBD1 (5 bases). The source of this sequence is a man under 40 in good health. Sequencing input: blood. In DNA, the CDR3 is TGCAGCGCTGGCTGGGGCACAGGTGACACTGAAGCTTTCTTT. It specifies CSAGWGTGDTEAFF.